This entry concerns a single T cell receptor beta chain. The antigen remains undetermined. MiXCR, run by TCRdb on the PCR reads, gives a single entry per CDR3 protein. Among 600,000 to 650,000 distinct CDR3 sequences listed, approximately 20% were seen once. Naive CD8 T cells, phenotype CD8+CD4-CCR7+CD45RA+, were sorted. The data were taken from a study of molecular identifiers for immune sequencing clone quantification. Overall study: Replicate runs used RNA from roughly 18,000 or 92,000 naive CD8 cells, which was split five ways into aliquots, and four of those aliquots were then sequenced. Study-level findings and limits: Clones above 20 RNA copies held over 98% of effector molecules, under 1% in naive cells. In a background of around 920,000 naive cells, spiked Jurkat TCR RNA from one cell was reportedly detectable.

This clonotype originated in a human donor in good health. Some libraries in this study had Jurkat cell RNA spiked in. Input material: naive CD8+ T cells from blood, with Jurkat cell RNA spiked in. The subset denotes: FACS-sorted CD8+CD4-CCR7+CD45RA+ naive T cells.

The CDR3 bases are TGTGCCAGCACAAAAACAGGGGGCGAGGAGACCCAGTACTTC. As protein: CASTKTGGEETQYF. The chain joins TRBV27 to TRBJ2-5, with 9 bases that match TRBD1. The germline gives CDR1 MNHEY, CDR2 SMNVEV (reference sequence). J was trimmed by 5 bases and V by 7 bases; bases with no gene match: 8. This CDR3 is built from 14 residues.